Here is one TCR beta chain with its context. Sequencing used immunoSEQ multiplex PCR; TCRdb keeps in-frame clones, though not all of them. The sample consists of around 150,000 clones, 86% of them appearing once. This entry belongs to a study of cytomegalovirus exposure and HLA in healthy donors. V was pared by 3 bases and J by 0 bases, with 13 bases between. Looked up from germline, CDR1 is SGDLS and CDR2 is YYNGEE. This CDR3 contains 15 residues. The clonotype comes from a young woman in good health and CMV-seronegative. V and J are TRBV9 and TRBJ2-7, with D hard to call. The specimen sequenced was PBMCs. For the CDR3, the DNA is TGTGCCAGCAGCGGGGAAGACGCGTTCTCCTACGAGCAGTACTTC. Translation: CASSGEDAFSYEQYF.